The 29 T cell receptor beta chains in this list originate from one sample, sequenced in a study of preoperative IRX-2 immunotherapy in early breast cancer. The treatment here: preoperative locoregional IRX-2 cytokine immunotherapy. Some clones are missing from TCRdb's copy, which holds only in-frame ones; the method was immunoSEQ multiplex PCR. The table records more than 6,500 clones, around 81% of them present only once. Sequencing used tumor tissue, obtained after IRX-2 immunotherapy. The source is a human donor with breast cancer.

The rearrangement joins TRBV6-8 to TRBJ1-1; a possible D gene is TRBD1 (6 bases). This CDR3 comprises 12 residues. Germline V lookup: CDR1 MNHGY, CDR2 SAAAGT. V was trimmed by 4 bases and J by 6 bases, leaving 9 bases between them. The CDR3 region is CASSFRGPEAFF. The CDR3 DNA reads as TGTGCCAGCAGTTTCAGGGGCCCTGAAGCTTTCTTT.

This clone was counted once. The CDR3 loop is CASSSAPQVSIDEQYF. The DNA for the CDR3 is TGTGCCAGTAGTTCCGCGCCCCAGGTTTCGATCGACGAGCAGTACTTC. The gene calls are TRBV19 and TRBJ2-7, with unresolved D. CDR3 length: 16 amino acids. V lost 5 bases to trimming and J lost 5 bases, with 22 bases between them. Germline lookup yields CDR1 LNHDA and CDR2 SQIVND (reference sequence).

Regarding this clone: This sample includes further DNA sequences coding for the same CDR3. CDR3 residues: CASSLGGSTDTQYF. Written as DNA, the CDR3 is TGCGCCAGCAGCTTAGGGGGTAGCACAGATACGCAGTATTTT. The gene calls are TRBV5-1 and TRBJ2-3, with a possible D match to TRBD1 (6 bases). The germline CDR1 and CDR2 sequences are SGHRS and YFSETQ. This CDR3 has 14 residues. V lost 2 bases to trimming and J lost 0 bases, with 7 bases between them.

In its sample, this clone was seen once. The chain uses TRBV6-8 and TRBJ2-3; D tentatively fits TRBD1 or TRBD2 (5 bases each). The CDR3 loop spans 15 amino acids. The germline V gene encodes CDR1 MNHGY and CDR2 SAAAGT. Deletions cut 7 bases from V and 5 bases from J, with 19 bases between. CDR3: CASTRDGHVLDTQYF. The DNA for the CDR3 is TGTGCCAGCACTAGGGACGGGCATGTTTTAGATACGCAGTATTTT.

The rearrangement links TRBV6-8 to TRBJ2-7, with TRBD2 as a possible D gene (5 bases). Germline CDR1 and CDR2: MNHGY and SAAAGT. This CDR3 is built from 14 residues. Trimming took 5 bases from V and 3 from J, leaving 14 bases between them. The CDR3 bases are TGTGCCAGCAGTGGTACTAGTGGCCGCTACGAGCAGTACTTC. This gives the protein CASSGTSGRYEQYF.

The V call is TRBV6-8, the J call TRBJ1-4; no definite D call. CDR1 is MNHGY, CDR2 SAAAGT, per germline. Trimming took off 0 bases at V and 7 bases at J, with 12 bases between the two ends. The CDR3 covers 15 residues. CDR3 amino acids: CASSYSGVGSEKLFF. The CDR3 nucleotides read TGTGCCAGCAGTTACTCTGGGGTGGGGAGTGAAAAACTGTTTTTT.

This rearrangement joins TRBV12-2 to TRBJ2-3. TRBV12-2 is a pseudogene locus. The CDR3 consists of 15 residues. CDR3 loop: CATFPGAGSPDTQYF. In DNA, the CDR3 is TGTGCAACCTTTCCCGGGGCAGGGAGCCCAGATACGCAGTATTTT.

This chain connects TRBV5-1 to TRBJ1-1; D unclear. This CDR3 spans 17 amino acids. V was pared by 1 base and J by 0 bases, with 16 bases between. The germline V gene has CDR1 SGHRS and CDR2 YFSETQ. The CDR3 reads CASSLTVRAHLNTEAFF. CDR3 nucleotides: TGCGCCAGCAGCTTGACGGTGCGCGCACATTTGAACACTGAAGCTTTCTTT.

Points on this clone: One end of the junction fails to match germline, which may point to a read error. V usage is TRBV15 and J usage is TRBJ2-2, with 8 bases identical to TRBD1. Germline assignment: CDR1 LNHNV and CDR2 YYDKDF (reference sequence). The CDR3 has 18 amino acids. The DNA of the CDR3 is TGTGCCAGCAGCTTAGTTTATTTGGGACAGGAATACACCGGGGAGCTGTTTTTT. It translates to CASSLVYLGQEYTGELFF.

CDR3 in DNA: TGTGCCAGCAGGAAGGACAGCCTGAACACCGGGGAGCTGTTTTTT. Translating gives CASRKDSLNTGELFF. The chain employs TRBV11-3 and TRBJ2-2, with a tentative D call TRBD1 (6 bases). V lost 6 bases and J 1 base, leaving 12 bases between the germline ends. Germline CDR1 is SGHNT and CDR2 is YENEEA. This CDR3 has 15 amino acids.

The CDR3 spells CASSFGVGSPLHF. Written as DNA, the CDR3 is TGTGCCAGCAGTTTCGGGGTTGGCTCACCCCTCCACTTT. The chain employs TRBV14 and TRBJ1-6; D is unclear. From germline, CDR1 is SGHDN and CDR2 FVKESK. The germline V and J ends were trimmed by 6 bases and 10 bases, with 13 bases remaining between them. The CDR3 runs to 13 residues.

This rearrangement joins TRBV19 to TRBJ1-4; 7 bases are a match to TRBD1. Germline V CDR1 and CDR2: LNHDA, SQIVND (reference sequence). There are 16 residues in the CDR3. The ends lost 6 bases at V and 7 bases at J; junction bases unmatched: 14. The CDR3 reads CASSLTGVTPVEKLFF. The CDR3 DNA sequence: TGTGCCAGTAGCCTCACAGGGGTCACGCCTGTTGAAAAACTGTTTTTT.

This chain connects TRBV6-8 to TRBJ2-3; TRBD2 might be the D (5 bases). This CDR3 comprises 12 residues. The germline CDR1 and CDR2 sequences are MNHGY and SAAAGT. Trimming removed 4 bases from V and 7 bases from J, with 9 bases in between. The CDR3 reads CASSFSANTQYF. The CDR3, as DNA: TGTGCCAGCAGTTTTAGCGCTAATACGCAGTATTTT.

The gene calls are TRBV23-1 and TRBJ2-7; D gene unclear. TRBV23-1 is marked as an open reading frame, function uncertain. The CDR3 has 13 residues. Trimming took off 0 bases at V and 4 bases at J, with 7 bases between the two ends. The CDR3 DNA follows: TGCGCCAGCAGTCAATCTCCCCCGTACGAGCAGTACTTC. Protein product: CASSQSPPYEQYF.

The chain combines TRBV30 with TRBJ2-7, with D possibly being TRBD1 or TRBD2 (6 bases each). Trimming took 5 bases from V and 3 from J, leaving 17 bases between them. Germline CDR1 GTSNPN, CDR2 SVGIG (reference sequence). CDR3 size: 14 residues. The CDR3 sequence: CAWAVGGKGYEQYF. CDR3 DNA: TGTGCCTGGGCCGTAGGGGGGAAGGGCTACGAGCAGTACTTC. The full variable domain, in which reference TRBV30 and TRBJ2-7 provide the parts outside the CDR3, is SQTIHQWPATLVQPVGSPLSLECTVEGTSNPNLYWYRQAAGRGLQLLFYSVGIGQISSEVPQNLSASRPQDRQFILSSKKLLLSDSGFYLCAWAVGGKGYEQYFGPGTRLTVT.

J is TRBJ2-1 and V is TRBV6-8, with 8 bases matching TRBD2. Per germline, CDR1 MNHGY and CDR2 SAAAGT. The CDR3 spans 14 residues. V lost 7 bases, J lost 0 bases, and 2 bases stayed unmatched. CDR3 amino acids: CASTRGGSYNEQFF. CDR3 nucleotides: TGTGCCAGCACCCGGGGGGGCTCCTACAATGAGCAGTTCTTC.

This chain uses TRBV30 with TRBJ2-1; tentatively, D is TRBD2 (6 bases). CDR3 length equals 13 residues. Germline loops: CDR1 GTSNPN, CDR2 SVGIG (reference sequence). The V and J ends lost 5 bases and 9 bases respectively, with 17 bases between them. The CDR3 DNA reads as TGTGCCTGGGGAAGCCTAGTCGGGGGTGAGCAGTTCTTC. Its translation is CAWGSLVGGEQFF.

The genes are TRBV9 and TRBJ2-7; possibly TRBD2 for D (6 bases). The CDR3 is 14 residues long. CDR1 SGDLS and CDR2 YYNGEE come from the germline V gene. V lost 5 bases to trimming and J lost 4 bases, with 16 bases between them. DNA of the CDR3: TGTGCCAGCAGTGAAGGCTACGGGAGATACGAGCAGTACTTC. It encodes CASSEGYGRYEQYF.

CDR3 residues: CASTSGRALYGYTF. The CDR3 DNA reads as TGTGCCAGCACCTCTGGCAGGGCCCTCTATGGCTACACCTTC. This chain uses TRBV6-8 with TRBJ1-2, with D maybe TRBD1 (5 bases). The germline V gene encodes CDR1 MNHGY and CDR2 SAAAGT. This CDR3 is built from 14 residues. Between the trimmed V and J ends, which lost 7 bases and 4 bases, there was a span of 16 bases.

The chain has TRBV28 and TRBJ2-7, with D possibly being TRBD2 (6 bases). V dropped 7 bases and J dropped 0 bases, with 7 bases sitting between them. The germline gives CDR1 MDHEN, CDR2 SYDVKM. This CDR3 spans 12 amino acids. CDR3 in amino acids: CASKDYSYEQYF. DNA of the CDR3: TGTGCCAGCAAGGACTACTCCTACGAGCAGTACTTC. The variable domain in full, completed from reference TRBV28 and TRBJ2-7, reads DVKVTQSSRYLVKRTGEKVFLECVQDMDHENMFWYRQDPGLGLRLIYFSYDVKMKEKGDIPEGYSVSREKKERFSLILESASTNQTSMYLCASKDYSYEQYFGPGTRLTVT.

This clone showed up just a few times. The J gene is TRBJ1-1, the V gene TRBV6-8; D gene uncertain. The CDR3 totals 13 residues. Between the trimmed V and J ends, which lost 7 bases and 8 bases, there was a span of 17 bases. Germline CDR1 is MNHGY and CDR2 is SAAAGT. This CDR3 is CASIGLGRSEAFF. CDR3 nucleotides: TGTGCCAGCATCGGACTCGGTCGCTCCGAAGCTTTCTTT.

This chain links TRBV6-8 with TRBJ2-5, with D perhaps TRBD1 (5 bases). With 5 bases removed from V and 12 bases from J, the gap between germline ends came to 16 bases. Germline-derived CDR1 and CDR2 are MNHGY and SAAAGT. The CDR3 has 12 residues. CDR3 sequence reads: CASSPQGIPEYF. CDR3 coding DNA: TGTGCCAGCAGTCCTCAGGGAATCCCCGAGTACTTC.

Here the CDR3 DNA reads TGTGCCACCAGCAGAGACGACAGGGGGCTGGAGCCCCAGCATTTT. Its protein is CATSRDDRGLEPQHF. The chain combines TRBV15 with TRBJ1-5; 10 bases match TRBD1. The CDR3 has 15 amino acids. The junction had 4 bases not matched to a gene; V was cut back by 0 bases and J by 8 bases. The germline V gene encodes CDR1 LNHNV and CDR2 YYDKDF (reference sequence).

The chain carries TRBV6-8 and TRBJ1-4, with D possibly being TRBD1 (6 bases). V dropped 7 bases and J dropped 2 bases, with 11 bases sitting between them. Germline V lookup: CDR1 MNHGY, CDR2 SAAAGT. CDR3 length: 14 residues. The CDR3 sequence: CASTPQGTNEKLFF. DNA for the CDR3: TGTGCCAGCACCCCGCAGGGGACTAATGAAAAACTGTTTTTT.

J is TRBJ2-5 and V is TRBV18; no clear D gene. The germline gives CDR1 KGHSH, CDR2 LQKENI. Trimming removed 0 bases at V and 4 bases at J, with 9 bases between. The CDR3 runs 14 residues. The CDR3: CASSPPTLLETQYF. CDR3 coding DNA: TGTGCCAGCTCACCACCTACACTCCTAGAGACCCAGTACTTC.

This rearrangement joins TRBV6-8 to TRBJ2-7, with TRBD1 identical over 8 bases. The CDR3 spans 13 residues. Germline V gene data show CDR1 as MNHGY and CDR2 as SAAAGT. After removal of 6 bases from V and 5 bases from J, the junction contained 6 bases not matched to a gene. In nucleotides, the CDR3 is TGTGCCAGCAGATGGACAGGGTCGGACGAGCAGTACTTC. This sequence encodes CASRWTGSDEQYF.

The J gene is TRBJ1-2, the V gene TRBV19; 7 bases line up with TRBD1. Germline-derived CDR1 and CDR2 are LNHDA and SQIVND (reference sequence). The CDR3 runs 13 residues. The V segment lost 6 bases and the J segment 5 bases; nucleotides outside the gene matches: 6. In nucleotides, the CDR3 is TGTGCCAGTAGAGTTACAGGGGTGTATGGCTACACCTTC. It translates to CASRVTGVYGYTF.

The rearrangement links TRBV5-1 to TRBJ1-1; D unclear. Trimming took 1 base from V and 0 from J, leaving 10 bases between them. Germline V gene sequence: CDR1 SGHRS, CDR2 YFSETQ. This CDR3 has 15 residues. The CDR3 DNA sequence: TGCGCCAGCAGCTTGTCGCTGGGCATGAACACTGAAGCTTTCTTT. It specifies CASSLSLGMNTEAFF.

The CDR3: CASIKQGAAHNEQFF. DNA for the CDR3: TGTGCCAGCATCAAACAGGGGGCAGCTCACAATGAGCAGTTCTTC. This chain connects TRBV6-8 to TRBJ2-1; 9 nucleotides align to TRBD1. Germline V lookup: CDR1 MNHGY, CDR2 SAAAGT. This CDR3 comprises 15 residues. J lost 5 bases, V lost 7 bases, and 9 bases had no gene match.